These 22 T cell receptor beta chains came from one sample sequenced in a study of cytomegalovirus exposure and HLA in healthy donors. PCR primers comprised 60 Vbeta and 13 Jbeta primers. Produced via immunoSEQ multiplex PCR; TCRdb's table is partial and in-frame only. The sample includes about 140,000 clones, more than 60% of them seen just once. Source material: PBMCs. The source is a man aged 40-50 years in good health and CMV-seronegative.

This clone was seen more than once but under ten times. As DNA, the CDR3 is TGTGCCAGCAGCGAGCGATCGGGACAGGGCTATGGCTACACCTTC. This translates into CASSERSGQGYGYTF. The gene calls are TRBV9 and TRBJ1-2, with 9 bases lining up with TRBD1. Germline V gene lookup returns CDR1 SGDLS and CDR2 YYNGEE. This CDR3 contains 15 residues. The V and J ends lost 3 bases and 4 bases, in that order; junction bases with no gene match: 7.

CDR3 coding DNA: TGTGCCAGCAGTGGCCCGACAGACCGGTCACCCCTCCACTTT. This codes for CASSGPTDRSPLHF. V and J are TRBV6-1 and TRBJ1-6; D might be TRBD1 (5 bases). In germline, CDR1 is MNHNS, CDR2 SASEGT. V was trimmed by 4 bases and J by 10 bases, leaving 14 bases between them. The CDR3 loop spans 14 amino acids.

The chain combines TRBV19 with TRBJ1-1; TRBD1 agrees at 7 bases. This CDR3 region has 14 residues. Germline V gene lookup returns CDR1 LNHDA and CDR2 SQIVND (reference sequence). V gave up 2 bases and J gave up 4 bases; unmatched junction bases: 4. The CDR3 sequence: CASSIWQGGTEAFF. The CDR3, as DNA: TGTGCCAGTAGTATATGGCAGGGGGGCACTGAAGCTTTCTTT.

The CDR3 DNA sequence: TGTGCCAGCAGTCAGAGCAATCAGCCCCAGCATTTT. Translating gives CASSQSNQPQHF. The chain uses TRBV28 and TRBJ1-5; no firm D call. Germline V gene data show CDR1 as MDHEN and CDR2 as SYDVKM. The CDR3 runs to 12 residues. Trimming removed 5 bases at V and 1 base at J, with 3 bases between.

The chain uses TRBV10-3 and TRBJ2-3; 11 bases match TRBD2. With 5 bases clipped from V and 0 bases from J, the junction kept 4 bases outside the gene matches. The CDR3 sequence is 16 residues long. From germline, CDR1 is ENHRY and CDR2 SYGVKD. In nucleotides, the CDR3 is TGTGCCATCAGTAGGACTAGCGGGTCTAGCACAGATACGCAGTATTTT. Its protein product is CAISRTSGSSTDTQYF.

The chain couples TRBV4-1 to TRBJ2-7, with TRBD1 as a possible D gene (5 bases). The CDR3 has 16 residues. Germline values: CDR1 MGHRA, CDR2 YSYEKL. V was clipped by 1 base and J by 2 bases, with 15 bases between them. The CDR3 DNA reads TGCGCCAGCAGCCAAGTCCTCCTCCCAGGGACCTACGAGCAGTACTTC. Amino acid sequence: CASSQVLLPGTYEQYF.

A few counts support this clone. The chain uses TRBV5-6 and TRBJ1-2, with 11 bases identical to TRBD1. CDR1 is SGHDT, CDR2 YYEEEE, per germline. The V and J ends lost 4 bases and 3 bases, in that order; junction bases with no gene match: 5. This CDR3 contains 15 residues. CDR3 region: CASSQGTGGYYGYTF. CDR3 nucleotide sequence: TGTGCCAGCAGCCAAGGGACAGGGGGGTACTATGGCTACACCTTC.

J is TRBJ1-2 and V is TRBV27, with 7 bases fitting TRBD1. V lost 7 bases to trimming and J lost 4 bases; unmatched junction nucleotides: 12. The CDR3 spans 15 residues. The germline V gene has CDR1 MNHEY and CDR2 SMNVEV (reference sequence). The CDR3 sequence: CASNAMGPGGYGYTF. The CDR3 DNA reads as TGTGCCAGCAACGCAATGGGGCCAGGGGGCTATGGCTACACCTTC.

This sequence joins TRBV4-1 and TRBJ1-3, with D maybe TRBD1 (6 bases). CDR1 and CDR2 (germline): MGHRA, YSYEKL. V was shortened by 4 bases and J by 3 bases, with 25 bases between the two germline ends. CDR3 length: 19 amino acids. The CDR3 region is CASSPGGLRMVEGGNTIYF. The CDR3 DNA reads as TGCGCCAGCAGCCCCGGGGGGCTCCGAATGGTAGAAGGTGGAAACACCATATATTTT.

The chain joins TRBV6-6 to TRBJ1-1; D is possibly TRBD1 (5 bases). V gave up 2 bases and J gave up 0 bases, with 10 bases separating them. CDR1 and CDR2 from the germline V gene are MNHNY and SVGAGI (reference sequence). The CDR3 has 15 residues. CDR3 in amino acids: CASSYRGDLNTEAFF. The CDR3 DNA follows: TGTGCCAGCAGTTACCGGGGGGACCTGAACACTGAAGCTTTCTTT.

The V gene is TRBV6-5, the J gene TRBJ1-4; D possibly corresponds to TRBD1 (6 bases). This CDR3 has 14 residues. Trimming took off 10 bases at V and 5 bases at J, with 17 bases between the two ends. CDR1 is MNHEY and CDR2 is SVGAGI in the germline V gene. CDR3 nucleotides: TGTGCCATACGAAAGGACAGTACAAATGAAAAACTGTTTTTT. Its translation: CAIRKDSTNEKLFF.

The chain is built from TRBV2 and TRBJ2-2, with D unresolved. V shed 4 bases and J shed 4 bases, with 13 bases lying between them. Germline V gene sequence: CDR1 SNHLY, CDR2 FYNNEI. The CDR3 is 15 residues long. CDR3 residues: CASSVNAVSTGELFF. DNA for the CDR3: TGTGCCAGCAGTGTAAACGCAGTCTCCACCGGGGAGCTGTTTTTT.

CDR3 in DNA: TGTGCCAGCAGCTTAGAGGTAGCGGGGGCGCCCTCCCAAGAGACCCAGTACTTC. Encoded protein: CASSLEVAGAPSQETQYF. The chain joins TRBV7-7 to TRBJ2-5, with 9 bases aligning to TRBD2. J lost 1 base, V lost 1 base, and 10 bases had no gene match. The CDR3 has 18 amino acids. Germline V gene data show CDR1 as SSHAT and CDR2 as FNYEAQ (reference sequence).

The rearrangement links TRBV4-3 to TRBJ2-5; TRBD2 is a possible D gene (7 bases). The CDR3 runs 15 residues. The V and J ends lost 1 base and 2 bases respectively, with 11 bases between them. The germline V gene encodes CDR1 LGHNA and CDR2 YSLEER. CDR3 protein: CASSQGGGLQETQYF. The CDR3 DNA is TGCGCCAGCAGCCAAGGGGGGGGCCTTCAAGAGACCCAGTACTTC.

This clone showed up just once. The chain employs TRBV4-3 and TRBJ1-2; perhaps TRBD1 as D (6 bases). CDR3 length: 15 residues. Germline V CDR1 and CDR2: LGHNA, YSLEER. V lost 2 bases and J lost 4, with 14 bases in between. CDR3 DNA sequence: TGCGCCAGCAGCCAACAACAGGGAACTCTCTATGGCTACACCTTC. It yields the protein CASSQQQGTLYGYTF.

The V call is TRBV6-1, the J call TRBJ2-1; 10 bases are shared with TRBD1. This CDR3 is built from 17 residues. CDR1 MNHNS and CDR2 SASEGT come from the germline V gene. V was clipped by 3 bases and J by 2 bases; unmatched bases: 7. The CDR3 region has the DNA TGTGCCAGCAGTGAGCTGGACAGGGGGTTCGCCTACAATGAGCAGTTCTTC. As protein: CASSELDRGFAYNEQFF.

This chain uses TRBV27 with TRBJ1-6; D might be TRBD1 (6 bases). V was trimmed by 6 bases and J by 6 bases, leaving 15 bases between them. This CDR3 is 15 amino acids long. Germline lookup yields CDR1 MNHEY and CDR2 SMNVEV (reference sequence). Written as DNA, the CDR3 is TGTGCCAGCAGGGGCTGGGGGGGCGGTAATTCACCCCTCCACTTT. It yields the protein CASRGWGGGNSPLHF.

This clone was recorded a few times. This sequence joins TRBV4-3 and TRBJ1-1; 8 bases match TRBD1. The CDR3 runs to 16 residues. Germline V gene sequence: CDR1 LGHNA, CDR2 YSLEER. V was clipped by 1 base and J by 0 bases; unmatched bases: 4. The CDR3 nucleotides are TGCGCCAGCAGCCAAGCCACGGGACAGGTGAACACTGAAGCTTTCTTT. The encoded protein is CASSQATGQVNTEAFF.

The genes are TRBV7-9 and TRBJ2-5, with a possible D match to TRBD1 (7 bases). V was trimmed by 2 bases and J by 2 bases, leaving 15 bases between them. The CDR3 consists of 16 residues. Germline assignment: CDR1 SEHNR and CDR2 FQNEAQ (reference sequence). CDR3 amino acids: CASSLIHRGGQETQYF. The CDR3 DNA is TGTGCCAGCAGCTTAATCCACAGGGGAGGACAAGAGACCCAGTACTTC.

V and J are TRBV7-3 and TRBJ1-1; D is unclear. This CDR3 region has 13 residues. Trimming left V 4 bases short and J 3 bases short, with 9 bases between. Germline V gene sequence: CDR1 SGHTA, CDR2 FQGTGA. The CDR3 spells CASSWKRDTEAFF. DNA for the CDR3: TGTGCCAGCAGCTGGAAGAGGGACACTGAAGCTTTCTTT.

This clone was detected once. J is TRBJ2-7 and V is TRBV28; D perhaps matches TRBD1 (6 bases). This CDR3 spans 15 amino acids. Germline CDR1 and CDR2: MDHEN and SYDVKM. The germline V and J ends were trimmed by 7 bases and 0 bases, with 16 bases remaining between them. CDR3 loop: CASTIPGHASYEQYF. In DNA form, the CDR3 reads TGTGCCAGCACTATTCCGGGACATGCCTCCTACGAGCAGTACTTC.

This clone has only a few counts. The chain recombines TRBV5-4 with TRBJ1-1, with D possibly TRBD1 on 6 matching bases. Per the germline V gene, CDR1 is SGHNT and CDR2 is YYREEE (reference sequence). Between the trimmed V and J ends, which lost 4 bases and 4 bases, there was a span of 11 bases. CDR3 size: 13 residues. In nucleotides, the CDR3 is TGTGCCAGCAGCAATAGAGGGGGCACTGAAGCTTTCTTT. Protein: CASSNRGGTEAFF.